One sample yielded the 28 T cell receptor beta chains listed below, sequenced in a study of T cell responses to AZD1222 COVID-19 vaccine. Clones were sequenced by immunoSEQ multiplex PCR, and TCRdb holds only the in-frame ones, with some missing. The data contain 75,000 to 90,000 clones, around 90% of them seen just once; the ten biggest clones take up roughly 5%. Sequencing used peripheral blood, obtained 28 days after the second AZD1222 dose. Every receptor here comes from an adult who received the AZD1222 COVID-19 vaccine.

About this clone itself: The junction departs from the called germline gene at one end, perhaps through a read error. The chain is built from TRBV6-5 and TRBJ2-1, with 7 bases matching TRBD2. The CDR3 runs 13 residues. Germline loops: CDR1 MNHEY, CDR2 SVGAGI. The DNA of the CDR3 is TGTGCCGGCAGTTACAGCGGGGACGATGAGCAGTTCTTC. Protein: CAGSYSGDDEQFF.

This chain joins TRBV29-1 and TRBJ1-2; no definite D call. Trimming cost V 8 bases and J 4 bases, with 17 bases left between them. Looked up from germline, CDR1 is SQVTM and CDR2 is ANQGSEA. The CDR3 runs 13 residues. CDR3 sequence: CSIQSFTLYGYTF. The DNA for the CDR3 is TGCAGCATCCAATCCTTTACCCTCTATGGCTACACCTTC.

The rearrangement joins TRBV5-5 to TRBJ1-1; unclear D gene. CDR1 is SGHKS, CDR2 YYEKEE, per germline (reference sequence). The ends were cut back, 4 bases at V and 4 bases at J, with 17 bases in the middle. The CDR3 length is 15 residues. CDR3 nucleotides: TGTGCCAGCAGCATGGAGCAGCCCTTGGGCACTGAAGCTTTCTTT. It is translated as CASSMEQPLGTEAFF.

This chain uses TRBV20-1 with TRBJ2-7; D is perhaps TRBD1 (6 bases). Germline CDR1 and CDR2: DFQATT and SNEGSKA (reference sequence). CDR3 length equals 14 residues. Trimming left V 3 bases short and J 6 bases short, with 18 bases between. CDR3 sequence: CSASLPGVFREQYF. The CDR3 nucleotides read TGCAGTGCTAGTCTGCCAGGGGTTTTCCGCGAGCAGTACTTC.

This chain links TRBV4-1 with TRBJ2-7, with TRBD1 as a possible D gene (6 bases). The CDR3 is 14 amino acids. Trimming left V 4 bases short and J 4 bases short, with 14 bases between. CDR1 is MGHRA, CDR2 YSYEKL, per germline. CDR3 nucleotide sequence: TGCGCCAGCAGCCCGAGGACAGATTCTTACGAGCAGTACTTC. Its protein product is CASSPRTDSYEQYF.

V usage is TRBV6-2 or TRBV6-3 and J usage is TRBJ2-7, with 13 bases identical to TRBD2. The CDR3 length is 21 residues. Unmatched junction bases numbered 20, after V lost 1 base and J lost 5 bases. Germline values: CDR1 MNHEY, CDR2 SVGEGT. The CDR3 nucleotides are TGTGCCAGCAGTTACTACCGCCTTACTAGCGGGAGGGCCTGGGTATTTGACGAGCAGTACTTC. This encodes CASSYYRLTSGRAWVFDEQYF.

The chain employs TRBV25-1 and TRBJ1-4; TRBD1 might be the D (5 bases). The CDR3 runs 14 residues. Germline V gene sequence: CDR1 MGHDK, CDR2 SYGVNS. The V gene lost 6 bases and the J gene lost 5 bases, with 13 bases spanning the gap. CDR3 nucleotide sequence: TGTGCCAGCAGCTCCGATAAGGGGAATGAAAAACTGTTTTTT. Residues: CASSSDKGNEKLFF.

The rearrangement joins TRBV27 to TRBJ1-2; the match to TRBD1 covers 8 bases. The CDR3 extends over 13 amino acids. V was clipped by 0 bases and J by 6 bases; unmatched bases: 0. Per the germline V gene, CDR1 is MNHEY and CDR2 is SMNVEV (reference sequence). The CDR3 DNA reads TGTGCCAGCAGTTTATCGACAGGGGATGGCTACACCTTC. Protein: CASSLSTGDGYTF.

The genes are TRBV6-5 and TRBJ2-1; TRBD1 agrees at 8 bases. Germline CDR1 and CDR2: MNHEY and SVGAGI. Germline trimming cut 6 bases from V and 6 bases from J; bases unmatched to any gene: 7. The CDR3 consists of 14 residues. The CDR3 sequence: CASSFGQGGNEQFF. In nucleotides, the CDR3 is TGTGCCAGCAGCTTTGGACAGGGCGGCAATGAGCAGTTCTTC.

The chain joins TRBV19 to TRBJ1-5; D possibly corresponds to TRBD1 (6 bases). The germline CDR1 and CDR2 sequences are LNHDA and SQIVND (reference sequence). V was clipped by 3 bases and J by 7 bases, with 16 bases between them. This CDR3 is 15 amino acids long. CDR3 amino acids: CASSIQWGAGQPQHF. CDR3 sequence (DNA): TGTGCCAGTAGTATTCAGTGGGGGGCTGGGCAGCCCCAGCATTTT.

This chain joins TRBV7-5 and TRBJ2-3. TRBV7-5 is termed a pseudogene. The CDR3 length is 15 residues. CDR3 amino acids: CVRSSGPAYTDTQYF. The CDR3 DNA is TGTGTCAGAAGCTCGGGACCAGCCTACACAGATACGCAGTATTTT.

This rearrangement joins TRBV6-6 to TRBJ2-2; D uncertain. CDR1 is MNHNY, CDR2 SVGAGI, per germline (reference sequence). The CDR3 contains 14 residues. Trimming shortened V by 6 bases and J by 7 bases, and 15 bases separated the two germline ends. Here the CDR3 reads CASRPGPRGGELFF. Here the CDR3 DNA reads TGTGCCAGCAGGCCCGGGCCTAGAGGCGGGGAGCTGTTTTTT.

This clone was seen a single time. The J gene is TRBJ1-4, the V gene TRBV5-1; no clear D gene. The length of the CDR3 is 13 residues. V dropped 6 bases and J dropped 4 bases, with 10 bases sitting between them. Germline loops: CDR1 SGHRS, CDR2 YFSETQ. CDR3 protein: CASNRGGNEKLFF. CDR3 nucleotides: TGCGCCAGCAATAGAGGCGGTAATGAAAAACTGTTTTTT.

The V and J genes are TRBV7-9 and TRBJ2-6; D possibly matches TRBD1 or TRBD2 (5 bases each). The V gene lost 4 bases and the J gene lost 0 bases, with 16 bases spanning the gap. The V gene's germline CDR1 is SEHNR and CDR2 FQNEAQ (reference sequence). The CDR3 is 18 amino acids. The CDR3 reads CASSSTSGPSSGANVLTF. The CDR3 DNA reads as TGTGCCAGCAGCTCCACGTCGGGACCGAGCTCTGGGGCCAACGTCCTGACTTTC.

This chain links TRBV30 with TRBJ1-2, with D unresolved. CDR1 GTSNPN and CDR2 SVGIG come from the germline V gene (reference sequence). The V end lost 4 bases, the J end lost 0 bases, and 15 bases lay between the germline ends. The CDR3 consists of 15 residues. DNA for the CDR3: TGTGCCTGGACAAGAACTTCCGATCCTAACTATGGCTACACCTTC. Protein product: CAWTRTSDPNYGYTF.

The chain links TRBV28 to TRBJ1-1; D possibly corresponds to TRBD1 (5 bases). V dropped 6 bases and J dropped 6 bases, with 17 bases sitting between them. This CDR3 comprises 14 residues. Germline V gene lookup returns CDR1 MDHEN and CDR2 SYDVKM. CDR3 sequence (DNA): TGTGCCAGCAGCCCCATCTCGGGGGGGGCTGAAGCTTTCTTT. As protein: CASSPISGGAEAFF. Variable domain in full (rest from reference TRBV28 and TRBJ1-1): DVKVTQSSRYLVKRTGEKVFLECVQDMDHENMFWYRQDPGLGLRLIYFSYDVKMKEKGDIPEGYSVSREKKERFSLILESASTNQTSMYLCASSPISGGAEAFFGQGTRLTVV.

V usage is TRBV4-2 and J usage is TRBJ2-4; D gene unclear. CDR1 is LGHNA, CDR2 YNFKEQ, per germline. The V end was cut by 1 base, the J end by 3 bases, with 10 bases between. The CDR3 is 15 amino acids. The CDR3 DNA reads TGTGCCAGCAGCCAAGGTGCAGCATTCAAAAACATTCAGTACTTC. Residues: CASSQGAAFKNIQYF.

This CDR3 is CASRDRGGNTEAFF. CDR3 bases: TGTGCCAGCAGAGACAGGGGGGGAAACACTGAAGCTTTCTTT. The J gene is TRBJ1-1, the V gene TRBV2, with 9 bases fitting TRBD1. Trimming removed 6 bases from V and 2 bases from J; junction bases left unmatched: 4. Germline lookup yields CDR1 SNHLY and CDR2 FYNNEI. This CDR3 spans 14 amino acids.

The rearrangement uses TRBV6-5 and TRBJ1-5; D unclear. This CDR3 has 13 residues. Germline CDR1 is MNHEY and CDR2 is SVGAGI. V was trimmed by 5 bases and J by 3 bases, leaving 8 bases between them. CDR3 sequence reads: CASSRQLNQPQHF. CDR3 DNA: TGTGCCAGCAGTCGCCAGCTCAATCAGCCCCAGCATTTT.

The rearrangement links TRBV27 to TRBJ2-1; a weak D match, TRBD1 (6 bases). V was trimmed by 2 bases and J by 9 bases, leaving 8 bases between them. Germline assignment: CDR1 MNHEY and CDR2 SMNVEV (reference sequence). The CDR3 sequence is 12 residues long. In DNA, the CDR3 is TGTGCCAGCAGTTTAAGGGGGATTGAGCAGTTCTTC. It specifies CASSLRGIEQFF.

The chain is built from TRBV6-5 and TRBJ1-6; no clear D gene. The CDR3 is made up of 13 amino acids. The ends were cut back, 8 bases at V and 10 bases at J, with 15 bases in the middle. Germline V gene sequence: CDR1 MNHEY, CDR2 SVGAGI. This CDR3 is CASAYEARSPLHF. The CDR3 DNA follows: TGTGCCAGCGCCTACGAGGCAAGGTCACCCCTCCACTTT.

The CDR3 DNA reads as TGTGCCAGCAGCTCCTACAGGGGAAACCTCTACACCTTC. Protein product: CASSSYRGNLYTF. The chain employs TRBV5-4 and TRBJ1-2; 7 nucleotides align to TRBD1. After removal of 3 bases from V and 10 bases from J, the junction contained 9 bases not matched to a gene. This CDR3 is built from 13 residues. The germline V gene has CDR1 SGHNT and CDR2 YYREEE (reference sequence). The entire variable domain, with the rest obtained from reference TRBV5-4 and TRBJ1-2, is as follows: ETGVTQSPTHLIKTRGQQVTLRCSSQSGHNTVSWYQQALGQGPQFIFQYYREEENGRGNFPPRFSGLQFPNYSSELNVNALELDDSALYLCASSSYRGNLYTFGSGTRLTVV.

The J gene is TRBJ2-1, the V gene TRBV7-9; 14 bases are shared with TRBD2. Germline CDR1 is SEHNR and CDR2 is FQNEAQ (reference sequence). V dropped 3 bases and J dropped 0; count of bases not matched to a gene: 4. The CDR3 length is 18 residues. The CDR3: CASSFPGLAGVSYNEQFF. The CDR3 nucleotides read TGTGCCAGCAGCTTTCCGGGACTAGCGGGAGTCTCCTACAATGAGCAGTTCTTC. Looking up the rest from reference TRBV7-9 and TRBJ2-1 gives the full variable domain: DTGVSQNPRHKITKRGQNVTFRCDPISEHNRLYWYRQTLGQGPEFLTYFQNEAQLEKSRLLSDRFSAERPKGSFSTLEIQRTEQGDSAMYLCASSFPGLAGVSYNEQFFGPGTRLTVL.

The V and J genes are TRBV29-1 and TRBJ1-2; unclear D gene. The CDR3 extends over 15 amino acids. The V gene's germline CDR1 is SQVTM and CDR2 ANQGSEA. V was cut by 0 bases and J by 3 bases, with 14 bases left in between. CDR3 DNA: TGCAGCGTTGAAGATCGGATGGCGGAATACTATGGCTACACCTTC. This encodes CSVEDRMAEYYGYTF.

CDR3: CASSLAAPGANVLTF. The CDR3 DNA follows: TGTGCCAGCAGCTTAGCAGCCCCTGGGGCCAACGTCCTGACTTTC. This sequence joins TRBV7-9 and TRBJ2-6; D not resolved. Germline values: CDR1 SEHNR, CDR2 FQNEAQ (reference sequence). The CDR3 has 15 residues. Trimming shortened V by 0 bases and J by 2 bases, and 5 bases separated the two germline ends.

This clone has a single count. This CDR3 is CAIGTSASFYGYTF. CDR3 coding DNA: TGTGCCATCGGGACATCGGCGTCCTTCTATGGCTACACCTTC. The chain combines TRBV10-3 with TRBJ1-2, with D perhaps matching TRBD1 (6 bases). This CDR3 is 14 amino acids long. V gave up 8 bases and J gave up 4 bases, with 17 bases separating them. CDR1 ENHRY and CDR2 SYGVKD come from the germline V gene.

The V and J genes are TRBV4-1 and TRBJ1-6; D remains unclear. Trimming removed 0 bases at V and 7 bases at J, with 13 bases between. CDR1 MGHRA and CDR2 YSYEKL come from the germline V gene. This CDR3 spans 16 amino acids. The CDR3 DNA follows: TGCGCCAGCAGCCAAGACAGGTCGTCACGGAATTCACCCCTCCACTTT. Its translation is CASSQDRSSRNSPLHF.

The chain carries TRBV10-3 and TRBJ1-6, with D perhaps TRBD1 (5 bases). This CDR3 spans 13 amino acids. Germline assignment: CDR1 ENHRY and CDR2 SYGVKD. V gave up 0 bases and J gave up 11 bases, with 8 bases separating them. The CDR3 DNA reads TGTGCCATCAGTGAGTCGGGGCCGGCACCCCTCCACTTT. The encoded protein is CAISESGPAPLHF.